These T cell receptor beta chains were read from a single sample in a study of CD8+CD57+ T cells in acquired aplastic anemia. TCRdb independently ran MiXCR on the reads; one entry per CDR3 protein. This table holds 150,000 to 200,000 distinct CDR3 sequences, around half found once. The sample comprised sorted CD4+, CD8+, or CD8+CD57+ T cells (not recorded which) from PBMCs. The receptors derive from a human donor with aplastic anemia. CDR3s include the opening cysteine and the closing phenylalanine or tryptophan. D genes are given only for firm matches. For some rows the clone size is stated as once, few or many, or as a class when expanded; others skip it.

J,V,size,D,CDR3,DNA
TRBJ2-2,TRBV25-1,NA,TRBD1,CASTTGVNTGELFF,TGTGCCAGCACGACAGGGGTGAACACCGGGGAGCTGTTTTTT
TRBJ2-5,TRBV19,NA,TRBD2,CASVQRGETQYF,TGTGCCAGTGTTCAGCGGGGAGAGACCCAGTACTTC
TRBJ1-1,TRBV7-8,few,NA,CASSLASGLTTHTNTEAFF,TGTGCCAGCAGCTTAGCGTCAGGGCTAACAACTCACACGAACACTGAAGCTTTCTTT
TRBJ1-4,TRBV6-1,few,NA,CASSKGQGRGEKLFF,TGTGCCAGCTCCAAGGGGCAGGGACGGGGTGAAAAACTGTTTTTT
TRBJ2-7,TRBV18,few,TRBD2,CASSLGGVTYEQYF,TGTGCCAGCTCCCTGGGGGGGGTAACCTACGAGCAGTACTTC
TRBJ2-1,TRBV2,NA,TRBD1,CASSEEDRGYNEQFF,TGTGCCAGCAGTGAAGAGGACAGGGGGTACAATGAGCAGTTCTTC
TRBJ1-2,TRBV10-3,NA,NA,CAISPDGLRYGYTF,TGTGCCATCAGTCCTGACGGGTTGAGGTATGGCTACACCTTC
TRBJ1-5,TRBV6-1,many,TRBD1,CASRVDRAVGNQPQHF,TGTGCCAGCAGAGTTGACAGGGCGGTGGGCAATCAGCCCCAGCATTTT
TRBJ1-2,TRBV4-1,NA,NA,CASSQDAGGYGYTF,TGCGCCAGCAGCCAAGATGCAGGTGGTTATGGCTACACCTTC
TRBJ2-5,TRBV15,NA,NA,CATSRGAVQETQYF,TGTGCCACCAGCAGAGGGGCGGTACAAGAGACCCAGTACTTC
TRBJ1-1,TRBV5-1,many,NA,CASSTDEGRTEAFF,TGCGCCAGCAGCACGGACGAGGGACGGACTGAAGCTTTCTTT
TRBJ2-1,TRBV29-1,many,TRBD2,CSVEGPSGRGGEQFF,TGCAGCGTTGAAGGGCCTAGCGGGAGGGGAGGTGAGCAGTTCTTC
TRBJ1-2,TRBV11-1,NA,TRBD1,CASSQSNGTGNYGYTF,TGTGCCAGCAGCCAATCGAACGGGACAGGGAACTATGGCTACACCTTC
TRBJ1-5,TRBV24-1,NA,NA,CATRGQYSNQPQHF,TGTGCCACCAGGGGTCAGTATAGCAATCAGCCCCAGCATTTT
TRBJ2-1,TRBV20-1,many,TRBD1,CSARTTGFDEQFF,TGCAGTGCTAGAACGACAGGGTTCGATGAGCAGTTCTTC
TRBJ1-5,TRBV2,NA,TRBD1,CASSGTGAGNQPQHF,TGTGCCAGCAGCGGGACAGGGGCGGGCAATCAGCCCCAGCATTTT
TRBJ1-5,TRBV2,NA,TRBD1,CASRDRGIFQPQHF,TGTGCCAGCAGGGACAGGGGGATCTTCCAGCCCCAGCATTTT
TRBJ1-2,TRBV10-3,NA,NA,CAISDSNYGYTF,TGTGCCATCAGTGACAGCAACTATGGCTACACCTTC
TRBJ1-6,TRBV7-9,once,NA,CASSPGRNSPLHF,TGTGCCAGCAGTCCGGGGCGGAATTCACCCCTCCACTTT
TRBJ2-5,TRBV27,NA,NA,CASSSNTGTQYF,TGTGCCAGCAGTTCCAACACAGGGACCCAGTACTTC
TRBJ2-7,TRBV19,NA,TRBD1,CASSHTGGQSYEQYF,TGTGCCAGTAGTCACACAGGGGGTCAGTCCTACGAGCAGTACTTC
TRBJ1-5,TRBV7-9,many,NA,CASTVDANNQPQHF,TGTGCCAGCACCGTCGATGCCAACAATCAGCCCCAGCATTTT
TRBJ2-3,TRBV5-4,NA,TRBD2,CASSLARGRADTQYF,TGTGCCAGCAGCTTGGCCCGAGGGAGGGCGGATACGCAGTATTTT
TRBJ1-1,TRBV10-1,NA,NA,CASSEVVGTEAFF,TGCGCCAGCAGTGAGGTAGTGGGCACTGAAGCTTTCTTT
TRBJ2-5,TRBV7-9,NA,NA,CASSLVPGIGETQYF,TGTGCCAGCAGCTTAGTTCCGGGAATAGGGGAGACCCAGTACTTC
TRBJ2-3,TRBV29-1,many,NA,CSVVRVWSEDNPDTQYF,TGCAGCGTTGTTCGGGTATGGTCCGAGGACAACCCCGATACGCAGTATTTT
TRBJ2-1,TRBV29-1,many,TRBD2,CSVGPGLADYNEQFF,TGCAGCGTTGGACCGGGACTAGCGGACTACAATGAGCAGTTCTTC
TRBJ1-5,TRBV28,many,NA,CASSPRGQPQHF,TGTGCCAGCAGTCCCAGGGGTCAGCCCCAGCATTTT
TRBJ2-3,TRBV15,NA,TRBD2,CATSRGAGGSLEQYF,TGTGCCACCAGCAGAGGGGCGGGGGGGTCTCTTGAGCAGTATTTT
TRBJ2-1,TRBV11-2,few,TRBD2,CASSSRTSGRASEQFF,TGTGCCAGCAGCTCGCGGACTAGCGGGAGGGCCAGTGAGCAGTTCTTC
TRBJ2-2,TRBV6-1,few,NA,CASRRGGSNTGELFF,TGTGCCAGCAGGAGAGGGGGTTCGAACACCGGGGAGCTGTTTTTT
TRBJ2-5,TRBV10-3,NA,NA,CASSSQAETQYF,TGTGCCAGCAGCTCCCAAGCAGAGACCCAGTACTTC
TRBJ1-1,TRBV5-1,NA,NA,CASSQGSTEAFF,TGCGCCAGCTCACAGGGTTCCACTGAAGCTTTCTTT
TRBJ1-2,TRBV19,many,NA,CASIRAGGFGDYTF,TGTGCCAGTATACGGGCCGGGGGCTTTGGAGACTACACCTTC
TRBJ1-4,TRBV24-1,NA,NA,CATSLKAGYNEKLFF,TGCGCCACCAGTTTAAAGGCAGGCTATAATGAAAAACTGTTTTTT
TRBJ2-7,TRBV7-7,NA,TRBD2,CASSPGTSNEQYF,TGTGCTAGCAGCCCCGGGACTAGTAACGAGCAGTACTTC
TRBJ2-7,TRBV10-2,NA,NA,CASSLGTGELYF,TGCGCCAGCAGTTTGGGGACCGGGGAGCTGTACTTC
TRBJ1-5,TRBV10-3,NA,NA,CAISERGWQPQHF,TGTGCCATCAGTGAGAGGGGTTGGCAGCCCCAGCATTTT
TRBJ2-5,TRBV4-2,few,NA,CASSGKQGSAGIQETQYF,TGTGCCAGCAGCGGAAAACAGGGTTCGGCGGGGATTCAAGAGACCCAGTACTTC
TRBJ2-5,TRBV2,NA,TRBD1,CATTGDSETQYF,TGTGCCACCACAGGGGATTCAGAGACCCAGTACTTC
TRBJ1-2,TRBV29-1,NA,NA,CSVVSATRGYTF,TGCAGCGTTGTAAGCGCCACGCGAGGCTACACCTTC
TRBJ2-6,TRBV25-1,NA,NA,CASSLVVLLGSGANVLTF,TGTGCCAGCAGCTTGGTTGTCCTCTTAGGCTCTGGGGCCAACGTCCTGACTTTC
TRBJ2-1,TRBV10-3,many,NA,CAISSVDEQFF,TGTGCCATCAGCTCCGTCGATGAGCAGTTCTTC
TRBJ1-1,TRBV7-9,NA,NA,CASSLVEAFF,TGTGCCAGCAGCTTAGTAGAAGCTTTCTTT
TRBJ1-1,TRBV11-2,NA,TRBD1,CASSSSSTGGTEAFF,TGTGCCAGCAGTTCCTCGAGCACAGGGGGCACTGAAGCTTTCTTT
TRBJ1-6,TRBV2,NA,TRBD1,CATPNRGQGAGSPLHF,TGTGCCACCCCTAACCGGGGACAGGGGGCAGGATCACCCCTCCACTTT
TRBJ1-2,TRBV2,few,NA,CASSSYGTPANYGYTF,TGTGCCAGCAGTTCCTACGGGACACCCGCTAACTATGGCTACACCTTC
TRBJ1-6,TRBV19,many,NA,CASSIRDGNSPLHF,TGTGCCAGTAGTATCCGGGACGGGAATTCACCCCTCCACTTT
TRBJ1-3,TRBV2,once,NA,CASRVSGQPGNTIYF,TGTGCCAGCAGAGTTTCGGGGCAGCCTGGAAACACCATATATTTT
TRBJ1-5,TRBV6-1,once,NA,CASSVEGQINQPQHF,TGTGCCAGCAGTGTCGAGGGGCAGATCAATCAGCCCCAGCATTTT
TRBJ1-1,TRBV19,NA,NA,CASTDPNTEAFF,TGTGCCAGTACTGACCCTAACACTGAAGCTTTCTTT
TRBJ1-4,TRBV19,NA,NA,CASSPRAGAREKLFF,TGTGCCAGTAGTCCCCGAGCAGGGGCGAGGGAAAAACTGTTTTTT
TRBJ2-5,TRBV20-1,many,TRBD2,CSAKREGGETQYF,TGCAGTGCTAAGCGGGAGGGGGGGGAGACCCAGTACTTC
TRBJ2-3,TRBV7-9,NA,NA,CASSSALF,TGTGCCAGCAGCTCCGCACTTTTT
TRBJ1-3,TRBV4-2,NA,NA,CASSQDFGGRISSGNTIYF,TGTGCCAGCAGCCAAGATTTCGGAGGTCGAATCAGCTCTGGAAACACCATATATTTT
TRBJ2-7,TRBV4-1,NA,NA,CASSGQGNDEQYF,TGCGCCAGCAGCGGGCAGGGGAATGACGAGCAGTACTTC
TRBJ1-1,TRBV19,NA,NA,CASSKGEAGEAEAFF,TGTGCCAGTAGTAAAGGAGAAGCAGGGGAGGCTGAAGCTTTCTTT